This is a list of T cell receptor beta chains from one sample in a study of cytomegalovirus exposure and HLA in healthy donors. TCRdb keeps only in-frame clones here, not all; method: immunoSEQ multiplex PCR. The sample lists 100,000 to 150,000 clones, 89% occurring once. The specimen was PBMCs. All receptors derive from a woman younger than 35 in good health and CMV-seronegative. Each CDR3 is given with its conserved first and last residue. A D gene is named only where the DNA matches it firmly. Part of the rows lack a size; the others show once, few, many or a class for expanded clones.

j_gene,abundance,v_gene,d_gene,CDR3nt,CDR3aa
TRBJ2-7,-,TRBV5-1,-,TGCGCCAGCAGCTCTAGGACATTCCTCTCCTACGAGCAGTACTTC,CASSSRTFLSYEQYF
TRBJ2-2,-,TRBV6-5,-,TGTGCCACCAGGCCGAGGCGGGCCACCGGGGAGCTGTTTTTT,CATRPRRATGELFF
TRBJ2-3,once,TRBV28,TRBD2,TGTGCCAGCAGCCCACGGACTAGCGGGAGGTACCCGCAGTATTTT,CASSPRTSGRYPQYF
TRBJ1-5,-,TRBV6-5,-,TGTGCCAGCAGTTATCGGGGAGGGCAGCCCCAGCATTTT,CASSYRGGQPQHF
TRBJ1-6,few,TRBV2,TRBD1,TGTGCCAGCAGTCCCGGGACAGGGGGCCTCTCACCCCTCCACTTT,CASSPGTGGLSPLHF
TRBJ1-1,-,TRBV6-5,-,TGTGCCAGCACCCCAGGGACAAAAAAAAACACTGAAGCTTTCTTT,CASTPGTKKNTEAFF
TRBJ1-5,-,TRBV19,-,TGTGCCAGTAGTATAGAAACAGGGTCCATACTATATGGCAATCAGCCCCAGCATTTT,CASSIETGSILYGNQPQHF
TRBJ1-5,-,TRBV18,-,TGTGCCAGCTCACCCGGGGGTCAGCCCCAGCATTTT,CASSPGGQPQHF
TRBJ2-5,-,TRBV23-1,TRBD2,TGCGCCAGCAGTGGGACTAGCGGGTTCCAAGAGACCCAGTACTTC,CASSGTSGFQETQYF
TRBJ1-3,-,TRBV30,-,TGTGCCTGGAGCTGGGGACTTAGCTCTGGAAACACCATATATTTT,CAWSWGLSSGNTIYF
TRBJ2-7,-,TRBV4-3,TRBD2,TGCGCCAGCAGCCCCTTTAGCCTAGCGGGAGGGCCACTCTCCTACGAGCAGTACTTC,CASSPFSLAGGPLSYEQYF
TRBJ1-2,-,TRBV4-3,-,TGCGCCAGCAGCCCGGGACTTGATTATGGCTACACCTTC,CASSPGLDYGYTF
TRBJ2-4,-,TRBV6-5,-,TGTGCCACCAAAGCATTCAACATTCAGTACTTC,CATKAFNIQYF
TRBJ2-2,-,TRBV7-9,-,TGTGCCAGCAGTCTACAGGACGGGGAGCTGTTTTTT,CASSLQDGELFF
TRBJ2-5,-,TRBV6-5,-,TGTGCCAGCAGACGGGGATTGTTATCGGAGACCCAGTACTTC,CASRRGLLSETQYF
TRBJ2-1,-,TRBV5-4,TRBD2,TGTGCCAGCAGCTCCGAGCAAGCGGGAGCCCTCGGGCCCAATGAGCAGTTCTTC,CASSSEQAGALGPNEQFF
TRBJ2-1,-,TRBV11-2,TRBD2,TGTGCCAGCAGCCGGGGGCTAGCGGGAGTGTGGGATGAGCAGTTCTTC,CASSRGLAGVWDEQFF
TRBJ2-3,-,TRBV30,-,TGTGCCTGGACCGCCGGTGGCGGTGCCACAGATACGCAGTATTTT,CAWTAGGGATDTQYF
TRBJ2-3,-,TRBV21-1,-,TGTGCCAGTACGGGCACAGATACGCAGTATTTT,CASTGTDTQYF
TRBJ1-1,-,TRBV28,TRBD1,TGTGCCAGCAGTTCGGGGACAGGAACGAACACTGAAGCTTTCTTT,CASSSGTGTNTEAFF
TRBJ2-1,-,TRBV9,-,TGTGCCAGCAGCGTAGGTGGGGCGGAGCAGTTCTTC,CASSVGGAEQFF
TRBJ1-5,-,TRBV6-5,-,TGTGCCAGCAAATGGACAGTTTATAGCAATCAGCCCCAGCATTTT,CASKWTVYSNQPQHF
TRBJ2-1,-,TRBV11-2,-,TGTGCCAGCAGCTTAGCGGGGGAACCCCGTCGGGAGCAGTTCTTC,CASSLAGEPRREQFF
TRBJ2-5,-,TRBV7-2,TRBD2,TGTGCCAGCAGCTTACCGGGACTAGCGGGAGGGGGGCAAGAGACCCAGTACTTC,CASSLPGLAGGGQETQYF
TRBJ1-6,-,TRBV6-1,-,TGTGCCAGCAGTGAAGATGAGAGCTCCTATAATTCACCCCTCCACTTT,CASSEDESSYNSPLHF
TRBJ2-6,-,TRBV5-6,TRBD1,TGTGCCAGCAAGAGACAGGGGGACTCTGGGGCCAACGTCCTGACTTTC,CASKRQGDSGANVLTF
TRBJ1-6,few,TRBV7-9,-,TGTGCCAGCAGCTTCGGAGGGGATAATTCACCCCTCCACTTT,CASSFGGDNSPLHF
TRBJ2-7,-,TRBV28,-,TGTGCCAGCAGTGAAGGGGGAAGCTCCTACGAGCAGTACTTC,CASSEGGSSYEQYF
TRBJ2-7,-,TRBV7-9,-,TGTGCCAGCAGCTCCACAACAGGGCACGGGCAGTACTTC,CASSSTTGHGQYF
TRBJ2-1,-,TRBV10-3,-,TGTGCCATCGGGGAGCCCAGCTCCTACAATGAGCAGTTCTTC,CAIGEPSSYNEQFF
TRBJ1-1,-,TRBV9,TRBD1,TGTGCCAGCAGCGTAGACAGGGGGAACACTGAAGCTTTCTTT,CASSVDRGNTEAFF
TRBJ2-3,-,TRBV27,TRBD2,TGTGCCAGCAGTTATCGGACTAGCGGGGGCCCTAGCACAGATACGCAGTATTTT,CASSYRTSGGPSTDTQYF
TRBJ1-2,-,TRBV28,TRBD1,TGTGCCAGCATCCCTGGGACAGGGTGGTATGGCTACACCTTC,CASIPGTGWYGYTF
TRBJ2-7,-,TRBV11-2,-,TGTGCCAGCAGCCCTACTAGGACGGGTAGGCAGCAGTACTTC,CASSPTRTGRQQYF
TRBJ2-7,-,TRBV30,-,TGTGCCTGGGGATATAGCGGAAGCTCCTACGAGCAGTACTTC,CAWGYSGSSYEQYF
TRBJ1-5,-,TRBV2,TRBD1,TGTGCCAGCAGCGGGACAGGGTTTTATATCAATCAGCCCCAGCATTTT,CASSGTGFYINQPQHF
TRBJ1-4,-,TRBV25-1,-,TGTGCCAGCAGTGGAACCAACGCTGATGGGCAGGGGTATGAAAAACTGTTTTTT,CASSGTNADGQGYEKLFF